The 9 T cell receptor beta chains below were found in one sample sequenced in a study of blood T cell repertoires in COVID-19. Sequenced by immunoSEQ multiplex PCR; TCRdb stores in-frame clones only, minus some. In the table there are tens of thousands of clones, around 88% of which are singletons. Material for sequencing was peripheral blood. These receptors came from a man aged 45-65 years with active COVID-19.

Written as DNA, the CDR3 is TGTGCCAGCAGACGAACAGGGGGCGCGGGTTCACCCCTCCACTTT. This encodes CASRRTGGAGSPLHF. V and J are TRBV6-5 and TRBJ1-6; 9 nucleotides agree with TRBD1. Germline loops: CDR1 MNHEY, CDR2 SVGAGI. The CDR3 length is 15 residues. Trimming removed 6 bases from V and 9 bases from J; junction bases left unmatched: 9.

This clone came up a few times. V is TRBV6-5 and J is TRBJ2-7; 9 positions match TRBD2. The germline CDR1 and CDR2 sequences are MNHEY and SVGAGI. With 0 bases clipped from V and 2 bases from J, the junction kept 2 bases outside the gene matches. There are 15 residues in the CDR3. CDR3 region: CASSYSASGAYEQYF. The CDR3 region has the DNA TGTGCCAGCAGTTACTCTGCTAGCGGGGCCTACGAGCAGTACTTC.

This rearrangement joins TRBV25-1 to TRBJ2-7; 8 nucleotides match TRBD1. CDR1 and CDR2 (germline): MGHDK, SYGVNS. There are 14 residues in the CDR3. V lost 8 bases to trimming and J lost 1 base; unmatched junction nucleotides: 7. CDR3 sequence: CASGEQGGSYEQYF. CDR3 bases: TGTGCCAGCGGAGAACAGGGGGGTTCCTACGAGCAGTACTTC.

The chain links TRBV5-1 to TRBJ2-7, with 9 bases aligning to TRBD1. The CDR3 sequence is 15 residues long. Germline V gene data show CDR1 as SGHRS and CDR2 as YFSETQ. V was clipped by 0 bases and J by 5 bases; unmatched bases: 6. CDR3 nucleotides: TGCGCCAGCAGCTTGGTCGTGGGACAGGGTAACGAGCAGTACTTC. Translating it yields CASSLVVGQGNEQYF.

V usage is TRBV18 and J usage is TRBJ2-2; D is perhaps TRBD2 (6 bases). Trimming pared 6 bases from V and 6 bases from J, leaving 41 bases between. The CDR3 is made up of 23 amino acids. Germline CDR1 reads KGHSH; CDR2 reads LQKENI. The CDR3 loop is CASSPKLTSIRNQKNVWAGELFF. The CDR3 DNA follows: TGTGCCAGCTCCCCTAAACTGACTAGTATTAGAAATCAAAAAAACGTTTGGGCCGGGGAGCTGTTTTTT.

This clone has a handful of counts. The CDR3 coding sequence is TGTGCCACCAGCCGACAGGGCTCTTACGACACCTTC. Protein product: CATSRQGSYDTF. The chain combines TRBV6-5 with TRBJ1-2; 7 positions match TRBD1. The V and J ends lost 10 bases and 12 bases, in that order; junction bases with no gene match: 14. The CDR3 has 12 amino acids. Germline V lookup: CDR1 MNHEY, CDR2 SVGAGI.

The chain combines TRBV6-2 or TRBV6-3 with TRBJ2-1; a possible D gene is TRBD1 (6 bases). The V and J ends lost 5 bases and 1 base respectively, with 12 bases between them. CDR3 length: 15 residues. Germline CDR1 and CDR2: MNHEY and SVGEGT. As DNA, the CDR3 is TGTGCCAGCAGTGTGGGGGACACATCCTACAATGAGCAGTTCTTC. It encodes CASSVGDTSYNEQFF.

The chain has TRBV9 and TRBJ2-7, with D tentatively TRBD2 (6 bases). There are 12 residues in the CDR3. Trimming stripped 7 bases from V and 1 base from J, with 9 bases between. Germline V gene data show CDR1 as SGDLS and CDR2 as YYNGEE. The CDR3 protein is CASSGTSYEQYF. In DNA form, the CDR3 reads TGTGCCAGCTCGGGGACTTCCTACGAGCAGTACTTC.

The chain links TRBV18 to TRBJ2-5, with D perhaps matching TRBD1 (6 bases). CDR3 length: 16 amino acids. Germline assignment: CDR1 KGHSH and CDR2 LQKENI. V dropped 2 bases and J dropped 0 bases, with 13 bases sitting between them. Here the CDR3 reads CASSPTAGEYQETQYF. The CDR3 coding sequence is TGTGCCAGCTCACCAACGGCAGGGGAGTACCAAGAGACCCAGTACTTC.